The T cell receptor beta chain under discussion was sequenced for a study of T-cell memory formation after mild COVID-19. Whole-study findings and limits: Mostly located in CM and EM were contracting CD4+ clones, with contracting CD8+ clones located in EMRA. The pre-infection memory compartment contained some responding clones, suggesting cross-reactive memory joined.

TCRdb redid the calling of the 5' RACE reads with MiXCR, one entry per CDR3 protein. The data show roughly 450,000 distinct CDR3 sequences, roughly 17% seen once. This CDR3 is 14 amino acids long. Of note for this clonotype: Its antigen is undetermined. The junction shows a germline mismatch at one end, possibly a read error.

V is TRBV12-3 or TRBV12-4 and J is TRBJ2-7, with 8 bases matching TRBD1. The origin of this receptor is a man aged 18 to 30 who had mild COVID-19 (a few samples of this study predate the infection). Cell type and time point are not known. The specimen was PBMCs or a T cell subset sorted from them (not recorded which). CDR3: CASSLVGQDDDQYF. The CDR3 nucleotides read TGTGCCAGCAGTTTAGTGGGACAGGATGACGATCAGTACTTC.